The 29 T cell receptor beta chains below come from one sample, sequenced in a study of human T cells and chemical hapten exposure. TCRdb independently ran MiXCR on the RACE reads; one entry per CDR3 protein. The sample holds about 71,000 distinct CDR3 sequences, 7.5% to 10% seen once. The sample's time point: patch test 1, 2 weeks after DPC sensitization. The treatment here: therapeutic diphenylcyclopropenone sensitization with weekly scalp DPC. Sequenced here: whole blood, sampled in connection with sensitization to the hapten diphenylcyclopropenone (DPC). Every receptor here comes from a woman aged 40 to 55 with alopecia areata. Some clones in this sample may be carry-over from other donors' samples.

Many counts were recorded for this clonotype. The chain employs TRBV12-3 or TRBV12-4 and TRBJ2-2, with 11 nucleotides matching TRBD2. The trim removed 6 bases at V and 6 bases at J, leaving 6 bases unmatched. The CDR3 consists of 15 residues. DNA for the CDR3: TGTGCCAGCAGACGTAGCGGGGGGGCCTCCGGGGAGCTGTTTTTT. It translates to CASRRSGGASGELFF.

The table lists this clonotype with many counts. The CDR3 sequence: CAIRGQGADEQYF. The CDR3 nucleotides read TGTGCCATCAGGGGACAGGGGGCGGACGAGCAGTACTTC. This chain uses TRBV10-3 with TRBJ2-7, with 12 bases lining up with TRBD1. V dropped 6 bases and J dropped 5; count of bases not matched to a gene: 2. This CDR3 has 13 amino acids. The germline V gene encodes CDR1 ENHRY and CDR2 SYGVKD.

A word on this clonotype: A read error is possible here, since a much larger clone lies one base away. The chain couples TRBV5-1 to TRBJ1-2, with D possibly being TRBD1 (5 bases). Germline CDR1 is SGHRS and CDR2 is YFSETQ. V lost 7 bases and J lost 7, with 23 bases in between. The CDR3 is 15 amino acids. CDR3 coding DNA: TGCGCCAGCGTCCCCGGGACGTCTAGGCTCTGTGGCTACACCTTC. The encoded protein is CASVPGTSRLCGYTF.

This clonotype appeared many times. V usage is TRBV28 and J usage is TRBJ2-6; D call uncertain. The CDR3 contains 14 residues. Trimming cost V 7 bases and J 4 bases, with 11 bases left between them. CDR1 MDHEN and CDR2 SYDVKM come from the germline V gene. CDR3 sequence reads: CASTEVAGANVLTF. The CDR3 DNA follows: TGTGCCAGCACCGAGGTGGCGGGGGCCAACGTCCTGACTTTC.

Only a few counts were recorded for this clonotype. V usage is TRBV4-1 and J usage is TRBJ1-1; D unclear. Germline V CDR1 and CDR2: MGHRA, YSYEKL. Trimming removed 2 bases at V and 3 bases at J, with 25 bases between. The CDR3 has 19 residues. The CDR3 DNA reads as TGCGCCAGCAGCCAATTTTTCGGCAGTGGCAATTCGCGGCACACTGAAGCTTTCTTT. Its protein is CASSQFFGSGNSRHTEAFF.

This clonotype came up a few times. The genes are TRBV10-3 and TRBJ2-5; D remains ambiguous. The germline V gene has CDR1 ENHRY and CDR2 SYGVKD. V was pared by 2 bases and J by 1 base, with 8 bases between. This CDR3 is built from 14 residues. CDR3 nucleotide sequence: TGTGCCATCAGTGAGGCGGCGGTCCAAGAGACCCAGTACTTC. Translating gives CAISEAAVQETQYF.

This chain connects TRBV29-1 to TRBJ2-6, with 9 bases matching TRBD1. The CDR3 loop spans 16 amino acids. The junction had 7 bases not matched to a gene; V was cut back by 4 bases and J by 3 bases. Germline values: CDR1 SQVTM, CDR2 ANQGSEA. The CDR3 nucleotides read TGCAGCGTTGGGGACAGGGTAATCAATGGGGCCAACGTCCTGACTTTC. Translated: CSVGDRVINGANVLTF.

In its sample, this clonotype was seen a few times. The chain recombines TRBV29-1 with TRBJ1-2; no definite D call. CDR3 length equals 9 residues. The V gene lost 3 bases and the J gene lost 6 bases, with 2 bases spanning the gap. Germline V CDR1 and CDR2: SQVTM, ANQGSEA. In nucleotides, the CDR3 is TGCAGCGTTGATCATGGCTACACCTTC. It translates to CSVDHGYTF.

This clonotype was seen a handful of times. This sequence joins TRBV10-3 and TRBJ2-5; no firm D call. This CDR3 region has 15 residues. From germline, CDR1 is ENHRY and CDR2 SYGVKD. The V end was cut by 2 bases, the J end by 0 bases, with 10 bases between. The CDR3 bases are TGTGCCATCAGTGAGACGGCCCAGTACCAAGAGACCCAGTACTTC. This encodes CAISETAQYQETQYF.

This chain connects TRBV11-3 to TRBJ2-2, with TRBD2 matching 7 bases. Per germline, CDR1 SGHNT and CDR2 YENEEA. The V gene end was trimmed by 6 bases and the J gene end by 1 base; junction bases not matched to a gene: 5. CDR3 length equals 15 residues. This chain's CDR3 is CASSLGGGNTGELFF. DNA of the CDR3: TGTGCCAGCAGTCTGGGCGGGGGGAACACCGGGGAGCTGTTTTTT.

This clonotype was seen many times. The CDR3 DNA reads TGTGCCAGCAGCTTGGTCGCAGGGGGCCATGAGCAGTTCTTC. It is translated as CASSLVAGGHEQFF. The chain recombines TRBV7-9 with TRBJ2-1; 8 bases are a match to TRBD1. V was pared by 3 bases and J by 8 bases, with 6 bases of the junction left unmatched. The CDR3 spans 14 residues. CDR1 is SEHNR, CDR2 FQNEAQ, per germline (reference sequence).

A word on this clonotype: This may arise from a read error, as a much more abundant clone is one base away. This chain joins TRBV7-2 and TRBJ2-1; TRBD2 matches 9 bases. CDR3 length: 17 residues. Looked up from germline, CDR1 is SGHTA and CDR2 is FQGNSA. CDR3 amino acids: CACSSRSLLAGLRGQFF. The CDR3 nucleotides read TGTGCCTGCAGCTCCAGATCCCTCCTAGCGGGGTTAAGGGGGCAGTTCTTC.

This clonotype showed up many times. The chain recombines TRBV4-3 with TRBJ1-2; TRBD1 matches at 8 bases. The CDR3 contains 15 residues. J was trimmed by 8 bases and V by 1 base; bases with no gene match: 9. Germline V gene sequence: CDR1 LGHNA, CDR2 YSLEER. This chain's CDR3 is CASSQARDTGGGYTF. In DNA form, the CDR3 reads TGCGCCAGCAGCCAAGCCCGAGATACAGGGGGGGGCTACACCTTC.

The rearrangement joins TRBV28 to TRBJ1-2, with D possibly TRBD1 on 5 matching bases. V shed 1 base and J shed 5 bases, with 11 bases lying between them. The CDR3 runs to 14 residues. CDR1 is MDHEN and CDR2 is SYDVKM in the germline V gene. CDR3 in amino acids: CASSLSPGSYGYTF. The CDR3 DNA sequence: TGTGCCAGCAGTTTATCTCCAGGGTCTTATGGCTACACCTTC.

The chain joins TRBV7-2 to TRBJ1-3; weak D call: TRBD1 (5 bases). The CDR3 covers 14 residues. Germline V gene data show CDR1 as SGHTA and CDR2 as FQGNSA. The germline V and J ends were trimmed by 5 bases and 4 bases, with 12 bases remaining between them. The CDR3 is CASSRAGSGNTIYF. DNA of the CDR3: TGTGCCAGCAGCCGCGCAGGGTCCGGAAACACCATATATTTT.

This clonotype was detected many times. CDR3 in amino acids: CASSEATYRIMNTEAFF. The CDR3 coding sequence is TGTGCCAGCAGTGAAGCTACATACAGGATCATGAACACTGAAGCTTTCTTT. This chain connects TRBV2 to TRBJ1-1; D is perhaps TRBD1 (5 bases). In germline, CDR1 is SNHLY, CDR2 FYNNEI. Trimming removed 0 bases at V and 0 bases at J, with 14 bases between. The CDR3 loop spans 17 amino acids.

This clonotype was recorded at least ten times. The CDR3: CASSSYPLSSYEQYF. CDR3 DNA sequence: TGTGCCAGCAGCTCCTACCCCCTCTCCTCCTACGAGCAGTACTTC. The V call is TRBV7-6, the J call TRBJ2-7; D is unresolved. The CDR3 spans 15 residues. V lost 4 bases to trimming and J lost 0 bases, with 13 bases between them. The V gene's germline CDR1 is SGHVS and CDR2 FNYEAQ.

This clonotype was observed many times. In DNA, the CDR3 is TGTGCCAGCACCCCCGAAGTAGGTATGAACACTGAAGCTTTCTTT. Translating gives CASTPEVGMNTEAFF. The chain couples TRBV12-3 or TRBV12-4 to TRBJ1-1, with D uncertain. V lost 7 bases and J 0 bases, leaving 15 bases between the germline ends. The CDR3 length is 15 residues.

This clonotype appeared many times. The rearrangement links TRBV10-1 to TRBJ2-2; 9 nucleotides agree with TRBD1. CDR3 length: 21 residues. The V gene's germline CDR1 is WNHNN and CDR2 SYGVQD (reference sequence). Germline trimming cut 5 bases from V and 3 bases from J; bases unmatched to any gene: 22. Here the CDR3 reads CASSPATGGLFTSLDTGELFF. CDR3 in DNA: TGCGCCAGCAGTCCAGCGACAGGGGGGTTATTTACGAGTCTTGACACCGGGGAGCTGTTTTTT.

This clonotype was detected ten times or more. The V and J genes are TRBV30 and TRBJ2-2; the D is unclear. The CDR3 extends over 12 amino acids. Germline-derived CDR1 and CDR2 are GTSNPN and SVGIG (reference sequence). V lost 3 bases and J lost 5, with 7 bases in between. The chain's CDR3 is CAWSITTGELFF. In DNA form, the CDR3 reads TGTGCCTGGAGCATCACGACCGGGGAGCTGTTTTTT.

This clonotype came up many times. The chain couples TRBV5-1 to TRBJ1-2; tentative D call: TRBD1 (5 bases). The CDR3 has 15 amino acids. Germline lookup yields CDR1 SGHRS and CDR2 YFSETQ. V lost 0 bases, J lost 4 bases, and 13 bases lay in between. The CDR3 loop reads CASSLAGAGSYGYTF. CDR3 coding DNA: TGCGCCAGCAGCTTGGCCGGGGCTGGATCCTATGGCTACACCTTC.

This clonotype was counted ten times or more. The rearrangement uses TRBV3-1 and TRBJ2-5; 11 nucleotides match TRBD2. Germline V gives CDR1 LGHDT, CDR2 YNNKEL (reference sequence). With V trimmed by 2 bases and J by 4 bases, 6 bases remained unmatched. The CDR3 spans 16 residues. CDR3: CASSQLTSGVRETQYF. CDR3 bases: TGTGCCAGCAGCCAATTGACTAGCGGGGTCCGAGAGACCCAGTACTTC.

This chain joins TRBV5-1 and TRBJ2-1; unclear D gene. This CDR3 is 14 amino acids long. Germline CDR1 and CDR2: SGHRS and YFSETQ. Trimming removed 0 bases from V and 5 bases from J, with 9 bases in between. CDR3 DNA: TGCGCCAGCAGCTTGGCGGTTGCGAACAATGAGCAGTTCTTC. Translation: CASSLAVANNEQFF.

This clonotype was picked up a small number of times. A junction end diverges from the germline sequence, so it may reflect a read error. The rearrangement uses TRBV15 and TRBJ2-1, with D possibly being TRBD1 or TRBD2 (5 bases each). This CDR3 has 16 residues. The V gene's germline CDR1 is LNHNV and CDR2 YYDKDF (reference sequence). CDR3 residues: CATSRGAPSSYNEQFF. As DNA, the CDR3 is TGTGCCACCAGTAGAGGGGCCCCGAGCTCCTACAATGAGCAGTTCTTC. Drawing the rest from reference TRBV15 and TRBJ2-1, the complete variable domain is DAMVIQNPRYQVTQFGKPVTLSCSQTLNHNVMYWYQQKSSQAPKLLFHYYDKDFNNEADTPDNFQSRRPNTSFCFLDIRSPGLGDTAMYLCATSRGAPSSYNEQFFGPGTRLTVL.

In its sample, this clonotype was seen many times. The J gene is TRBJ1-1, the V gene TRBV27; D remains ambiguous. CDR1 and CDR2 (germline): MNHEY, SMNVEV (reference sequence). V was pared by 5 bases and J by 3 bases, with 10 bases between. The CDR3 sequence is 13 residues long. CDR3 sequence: CASSPAADTEAFF. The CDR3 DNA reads TGTGCCAGCAGTCCAGCAGCGGACACTGAAGCTTTCTTT.

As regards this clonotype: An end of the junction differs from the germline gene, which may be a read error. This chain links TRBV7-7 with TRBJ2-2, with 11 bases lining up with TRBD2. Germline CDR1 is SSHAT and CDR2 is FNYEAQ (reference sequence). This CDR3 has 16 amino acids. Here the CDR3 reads CASSLGLAGNTGELFF. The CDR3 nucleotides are TGTGCTAGCAGCTTAGGACTAGCGGGGAACACCGGGGAGCTGTTTTTT.

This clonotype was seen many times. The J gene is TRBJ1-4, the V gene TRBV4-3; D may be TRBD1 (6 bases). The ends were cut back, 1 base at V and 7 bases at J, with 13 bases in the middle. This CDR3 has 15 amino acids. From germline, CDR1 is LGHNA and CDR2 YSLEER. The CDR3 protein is CASSQGAGVFEKLFF. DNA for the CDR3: TGCGCCAGCAGCCAAGGAGCAGGGGTTTTTGAAAAACTGTTTTTT.

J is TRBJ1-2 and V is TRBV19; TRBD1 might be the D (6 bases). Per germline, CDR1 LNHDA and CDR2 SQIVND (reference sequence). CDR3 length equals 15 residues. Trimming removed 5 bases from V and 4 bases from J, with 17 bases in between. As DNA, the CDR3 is TGTGCCAGTAGTTCCTCGGGGGCGTCTTCCTATGGCTACACCTTC. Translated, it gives CASSSSGASSYGYTF.

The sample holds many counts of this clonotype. The CDR3 DNA reads TGTGCCAGCAGCCCACGGACAGGGGTGTTTGGGGCCAACGTCCTGACTTTC. Its protein is CASSPRTGVFGANVLTF. The chain employs TRBV11-2 and TRBJ2-6, with 9 bases lining up with TRBD1. The J segment lost 3 bases and the V segment lost 5 bases, leaving 8 bases of the junction unmatched. CDR1 is SGHAT and CDR2 is FQNNGV in the germline V gene. The CDR3 length is 17 residues.